The 6 T cell receptor beta chains given below trace back to one sample, sequenced in a study of T cell repertoires in cytomegalovirus infection. MiXCR was run by TCRdb on the reads, yielding one entry per CDR3 protein. The sample carries 750,000 to 900,000 distinct CDR3 sequences, around 29% recorded once. Antigens for these TCRs are unknown. This sample comprised cultured CD8+ T cells from PBMCs, obtained from culture after CMV antigen stimulation. The receptors were sampled from a human donor in good health (CMV status not recorded). Some clones in this sample may be carry-over from other donors' samples.

This clonotype was seen at least ten times. This chain joins TRBV7-8 and TRBJ2-3; TRBD1 matches 7 bases. There are 18 residues in the CDR3. CDR1 SGHVS and CDR2 FQNEAQ come from the germline V gene. The V gene end was trimmed by 3 bases and the J gene end by 2 bases; junction bases not matched to a gene: 14. The CDR3 here is CASSFLLFDRVATDTQYF. CDR3 in DNA: TGTGCCAGCAGCTTCCTACTATTTGACAGGGTAGCCACAGATACGCAGTATTTT.

The chain carries TRBV7-8 and TRBJ2-5; a weak D match, TRBD2 (5 bases). CDR1 and CDR2 (germline): SGHVS, FQNEAQ. V was pared by 5 bases and J by 5 bases, with 6 bases between. The CDR3 runs 11 residues. Here the CDR3 reads CASSERETQYF. The CDR3 DNA reads as TGTGCCAGCAGCGAGCGGGAGACCCAGTACTTC. Using reference TRBV7-8 and TRBJ2-5 for the parts outside the CDR3, the full variable domain is GAGVSQSPRYKVAKRGQDVALRCDPISGHVSLFWYQQALGQGPEFLTYFQNEAQLDKSGLPSDRFFAERPEGSVSTLKIQRTQQEDSAVYLCASSERETQYFGPGTRLLVL.

Comment on this clonotype: At one end the junction does not follow the germline gene, possibly because of a read error. The V and J genes are TRBV2 and TRBJ2-3; D might be TRBD2 (5 bases). This CDR3 is 15 amino acids long. Germline V gene data show CDR1 as SNHLY and CDR2 as FYNNEI. CDR3 sequence: CASKRASDLTDMQYF. Here the CDR3 DNA reads TGTGCCAGCAAGAGGGCTAGTGACCTCACAGATATGCAGTATTTT.

This clonotype was seen a few times. This sequence joins TRBV6-1 and TRBJ2-2; possibly TRBD1 for D (5 bases). Per the germline V gene, CDR1 is MNHNS and CDR2 is SASEGT. V was shortened by 6 bases and J by 0 bases, with 20 bases between the two germline ends. The CDR3 is 18 amino acids. This CDR3 reads CASSIGARVIANTGELFF. CDR3 nucleotides: TGTGCCAGCAGCATAGGGGCACGGGTTATCGCGAACACCGGGGAGCTGTTTTTT.

This clonotype was counted a few times. The chain recombines TRBV19 with TRBJ2-3; 9 nucleotides agree with TRBD2. The V and J ends lost 3 bases and 1 base, in that order; junction bases with no gene match: 5. The CDR3 spans 16 residues. Germline CDR1 LNHDA, CDR2 SQIVND (reference sequence). The CDR3 loop reads CASSISASGGTDTQYF. CDR3 DNA: TGTGCCAGTAGTATTTCCGCTAGCGGGGGCACAGATACGCAGTATTTT. Variable domain in full (rest from reference TRBV19 and TRBJ2-3): DGGITQSPKYLFRKEGQNVTLSCEQNLNHDAMYWYRQDPGQGLRLIYYSQIVNDFQKGDIAEGYSVSREKKESFPLTVTSAQKNPTAFYLCASSISASGGTDTQYFGPGTRLTVL.

The chain employs TRBV27 and TRBJ1-1; D may be TRBD1 (6 bases). V was pared by 3 bases and J by 7 bases, with 15 bases between. The CDR3 covers 14 residues. Per the germline V gene, CDR1 is MNHEY and CDR2 is SMNVEV (reference sequence). CDR3 bases: TGTGCCAGCAGTTTCCGAACAGGGCGTGATGAAGCTTTCTTT. Translated: CASSFRTGRDEAFF.